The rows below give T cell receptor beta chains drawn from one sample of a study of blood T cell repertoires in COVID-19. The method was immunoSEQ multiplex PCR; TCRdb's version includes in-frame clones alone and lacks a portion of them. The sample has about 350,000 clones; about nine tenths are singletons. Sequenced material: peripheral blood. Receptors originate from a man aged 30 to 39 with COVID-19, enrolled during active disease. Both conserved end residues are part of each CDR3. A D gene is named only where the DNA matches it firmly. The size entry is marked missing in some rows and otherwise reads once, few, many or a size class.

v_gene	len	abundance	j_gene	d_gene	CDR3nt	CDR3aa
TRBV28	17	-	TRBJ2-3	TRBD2	TGTGCCAGCAGCCTCTCAAGACTAGCGGGGTATCCAGATACGCAGTATTTT	CASSLSRLAGYPDTQYF
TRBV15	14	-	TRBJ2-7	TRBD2	TGTGCCACGGAACCCGGGACTAGTACGTACGAGCAGTACTTC	CATEPGTSTYEQYF
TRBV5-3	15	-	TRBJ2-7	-	TGTGCCAGAAGCTTCGGAGGGTGGAGCTCCTACGAGCAGTACTTC	CARSFGGWSSYEQYF
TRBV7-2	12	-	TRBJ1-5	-	TGTGCCCGGTATGGTGGCAATCAGCCCCAGCATTTT	CARYGGNQPQHF
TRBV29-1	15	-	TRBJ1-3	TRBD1	TGCAGCGTTGATTTCCCGGGACAGGGTGGAAACACCATATATTTT	CSVDFPGQGGNTIYF
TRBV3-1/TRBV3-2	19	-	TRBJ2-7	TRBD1	TGTGCCAGCAGCCAAGATCGGGTCCGGGCAGGGGGCGCCTCCTACGAGCAGTACTTC	CASSQDRVRAGGASYEQYF
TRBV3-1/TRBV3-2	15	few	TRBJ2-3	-	TGTGCCAGCAGCCAAGCAGCGGGTAACACAGATACGCAGTATTTT	CASSQAAGNTDTQYF
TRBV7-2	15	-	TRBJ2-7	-	TGTGCCAGCAGCTTACAGCTTAGCGGTTCCTACGAGCAGTACTTC	CASSLQLSGSYEQYF
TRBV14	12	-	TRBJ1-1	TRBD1	TGTGCCAGCAGCCTAGATGACAGGGGGGCTTTCTTT	CASSLDDRGAFF
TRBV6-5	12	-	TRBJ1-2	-	TGTGCCAGTACCGGGAGTAGATATGGCTACACCTTC	CASTGSRYGYTF
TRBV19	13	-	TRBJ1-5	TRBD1	TGTGCCAGTAGGGGACAGGGCCCTCCGGCCCAGCATTTT	CASRGQGPPAQHF
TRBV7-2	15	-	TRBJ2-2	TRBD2	TGTGCCAGCAGCACGGGACTAGCGAGGCCCGGGGAGCTGTTTTTT	CASSTGLARPGELFF
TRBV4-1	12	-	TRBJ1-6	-	TGCGCCAGCAGCCACCAGGGTTCACCCCTCCACTTT	CASSHQGSPLHF
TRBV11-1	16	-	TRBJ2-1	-	TGTGCCAGCAGCTTAAGGGGTGGCCAGCCATCGAATGAGCAGTTCTTC	CASSLRGGQPSNEQFF
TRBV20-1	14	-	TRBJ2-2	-	TGCAGTGCTAGTGCAGGGGTTAATACCGGGGAGCTGTTTTTT	CSASAGVNTGELFF
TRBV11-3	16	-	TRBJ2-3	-	TGTGCCAGCAGCCCCCGAGGCGGGGCAATCACAGATACGCAGTATTTT	CASSPRGGAITDTQYF
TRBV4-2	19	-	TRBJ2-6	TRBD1	TGTGCCAGCAGCCAAGCCCTGGGACAGTGGACCTCTGGGGCCAACGTCCTGACTTTC	CASSQALGQWTSGANVLTF
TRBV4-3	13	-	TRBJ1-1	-	TGCGCCAGCAGCCTCAACAGAGTAACTGAAGCTTTCTTT	CASSLNRVTEAFF
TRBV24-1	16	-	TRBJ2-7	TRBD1	TGTGCCACCAGTGGAGTGGTCGGGACAGGGCACCACGAGCAGTACTTC	CATSGVVGTGHHEQYF
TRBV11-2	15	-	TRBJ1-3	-	TGTGCCAGCAGCTTAGACGGTCTCCAAGGAAACACCATATATTTT	CASSLDGLQGNTIYF
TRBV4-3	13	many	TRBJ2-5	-	TGCGCCAGCAGCCAAGCTAGCGATGAGACCCAGTACTTC	CASSQASDETQYF
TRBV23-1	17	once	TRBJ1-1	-	TGCGCCAGCCCATGTGACCGGGACACCCTAAGGGGCACTGAAGCTTTCTTT	CASPCDRDTLRGTEAFF
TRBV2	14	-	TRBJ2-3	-	TGTGCCAGCAGTGGGGGAGGAGGTGCAGATACGCAGTATTTT	CASSGGGGADTQYF
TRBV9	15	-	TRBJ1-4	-	TGTGCCAGCAGCGTAGGAACAGCCTCTAATGAAAAACTGTTTTTT	CASSVGTASNEKLFF
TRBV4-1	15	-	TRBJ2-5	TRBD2	TGCGCCAGCAGCCTCCCCGGGGGGGGGCAAGAGACCCAGTACTTC	CASSLPGGGQETQYF
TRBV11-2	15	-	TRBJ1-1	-	TGTGCCAGCAGCTTCGCGGGGGCGGGGAACACTGAAGCTTTCTTT	CASSFAGAGNTEAFF
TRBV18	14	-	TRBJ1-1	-	TGTGCCAGCTCACCACTGCCGGGGAACACTGAAGCTTTCTTT	CASSPLPGNTEAFF
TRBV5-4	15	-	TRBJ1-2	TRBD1	TGTGCCAGCAGCTTGGAGCGACAGGGGATGGATGGCTACACCTTC	CASSLERQGMDGYTF
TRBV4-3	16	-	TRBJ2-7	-	TGCGCCAGCAGCCCCAACGGGGGAGGTCCGTGGGTAGGGCAGTACTTC	CASSPNGGGPWVGQYF
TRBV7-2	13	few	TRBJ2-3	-	TGTGCCAGCAGCTTCCGGGACTCAGATACGCAGTATTTT	CASSFRDSDTQYF
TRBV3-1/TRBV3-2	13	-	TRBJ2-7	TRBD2	TGTGCCAGCGCCATTAGCGGGAGCTACGAGCAGTACTTC	CASAISGSYEQYF
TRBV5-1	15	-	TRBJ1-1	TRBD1	TGCGCCAGCAGCTTCACCGGGACAGGGAGGACTGAAGCTTTCTTT	CASSFTGTGRTEAFF